One and the same sample provided the 32 T cell receptor beta chains below, sequenced in a study of CD8 T cells in ankylosing spondylitis. Study results and limitations: Apparently characteristic of ankylosing spondylitis blood was a TCR beta motif (about 8 highly homologous variants).

Using its own MiXCR run on the 5' RACE reads, TCRdb lists one record per CDR3 protein. The sample has about 500,000 distinct CDR3 sequences; roughly 13% are singletons. These receptors have no known antigen. The material sequenced was blood, either unsorted or a sorted T cell fraction (not recorded which). Receptors were obtained from a male donor with ankylosing spondylitis.

V is TRBV4-1 and J is TRBJ2-3; D may be TRBD1 (6 bases). Germline values: CDR1 MGHRA, CDR2 YSYEKL. V lost 5 bases to trimming and J lost 0 bases, with 12 bases between them. CDR3 length: 15 residues. CDR3 DNA sequence: TGCGCCAGCAGCTCCAGACAGGTTAGCACAGATACGCAGTATTTT. Translating it yields CASSSRQVSTDTQYF.

This rearrangement joins TRBV24-1 to TRBJ1-2; D possibly corresponds to TRBD1 (5 bases). V lost 5 bases and J 7 bases, leaving 13 bases between the germline ends. The CDR3 has 13 residues. Looked up from germline, CDR1 is KGHDR and CDR2 is SFDVKD. The CDR3 region is CATSGDGVGGYTF. In nucleotides, the CDR3 is TGTGCCACCAGTGGGGACGGAGTAGGTGGCTACACCTTC.

The gene calls are TRBV10-2 and TRBJ2-5; D remains ambiguous. The CDR3 consists of 13 residues. CDR1 is WSHSY and CDR2 is SAAADI in the germline V gene. V gave up 11 bases and J gave up 5 bases, with 18 bases separating them. The CDR3 region is CAVAQLGRETQYF. The CDR3 DNA reads TGCGCCGTGGCACAGTTGGGAAGGGAGACCCAGTACTTC.

The chain combines TRBV30 with TRBJ2-7; D remains unclear. The CDR3 runs 12 residues. Trimming removed 0 bases at V and 4 bases at J, with 7 bases between. Germline CDR1 is GTSNPN and CDR2 is SVGIG (reference sequence). The CDR3 loop is CAWSVPPYEQYF. The CDR3 nucleotides are TGTGCCTGGAGTGTACCACCTTACGAGCAGTACTTC.

This clonotype was seen more than once but under ten times. The chain employs TRBV24-1 and TRBJ2-1; 8 nucleotides align to TRBD2. The CDR3 is 18 amino acids. The germline CDR1 and CDR2 sequences are KGHDR and SFDVKD. Trimming removed 3 bases from V and 0 bases from J; junction bases left unmatched: 9. This CDR3 reads CATSDPEGGTSSYNEQFF. The CDR3 bases are TGTGCCACCAGTGATCCCGAGGGGGGGACTAGCTCCTACAATGAGCAGTTCTTC.

This clonotype was detected a few times. The CDR3 DNA follows: TGTGCCAGCAGCTTGGATTGGAGGGCCATTGGGGCCAACGTCCTGACTTTC. Protein sequence: CASSLDWRAIGANVLTF. This chain links TRBV5-5 with TRBJ2-6, with D possibly being TRBD2 (6 bases). V was cut by 0 bases and J by 3 bases, with 13 bases left in between. CDR1 and CDR2 from the germline V gene are SGHKS and YYEKEE (reference sequence). The length of the CDR3 is 17 residues. The full variable domain, in which reference TRBV5-5 and TRBJ2-6 provide the parts outside the CDR3, is DAGVTQSPTHLIKTRGQQVTLRCSPISGHKSVSWYQQVLGQGPQFIFQYYEKEERGRGNFPDRFSARQFPNYSSELNVNALLLGDSALYLCASSLDWRAIGANVLTFGAGSRLTVL.

Only a few counts were recorded for this clonotype. The chain uses TRBV6-1 and TRBJ2-5, with 8 bases that match TRBD1. Germline-derived CDR1 and CDR2 are MNHNS and SASEGT. Unmatched junction bases numbered 11, after V lost 5 bases and J lost 3 bases. The CDR3 has 16 amino acids. CDR3: CASSTGLLQGEETQYF. The CDR3 DNA sequence: TGTGCCAGCAGTACGGGATTGTTACAGGGGGAAGAGACCCAGTACTTC.

The chain joins TRBV6-1 to TRBJ2-7; 9 nucleotides line up with TRBD1. Trimming at V came to 9 bases and at J to 3 bases, leaving 15 bases not matched to a gene. The CDR3 totals 16 residues. Germline CDR1 and CDR2: MNHNS and SASEGT. CDR3 region: CARGDRGYIYDYEQYV. The CDR3 DNA is TGTGCCAGGGGAGACAGGGGGTACATATATGACTACGAGCAGTACGTC.

This rearrangement joins TRBV25-1 to TRBJ1-1; possible D gene TRBD1, 5 bases. The V end was cut by 0 bases, the J end by 4 bases, with 15 bases between. Germline lookup yields CDR1 MGHDK and CDR2 SYGVNS. The CDR3 length is 16 residues. The CDR3 coding sequence is TGTGCCAGCAGTGAATATCGGGGGACGGTGGGCACTGAAGCTTTCTTT. As protein: CASSEYRGTVGTEAFF.

This clonotype was picked up one time. V usage is TRBV2 and J usage is TRBJ1-5; D is possibly TRBD1 (5 bases). Germline CDR1 reads SNHLY; CDR2 reads FYNNEI. CDR3 length: 13 amino acids. The V gene lost 6 bases and the J gene lost 5 bases, with 11 bases spanning the gap. CDR3 amino acids: CASRWGIYQPQHF. CDR3 bases: TGTGCCAGCAGGTGGGGCATCTATCAGCCCCAGCATTTT.

The sample holds many counts of this clonotype. The chain joins TRBV5-1 to TRBJ2-3; D gene uncertain. V shed 1 base and J shed 5 bases, with 11 bases lying between them. This CDR3 spans 14 amino acids. From germline, CDR1 is SGHRS and CDR2 YFSETQ. The CDR3 is CASSLKAPGDTQYF. CDR3 sequence (DNA): TGCGCCAGCAGCTTGAAGGCACCAGGAGATACGCAGTATTTT.

This clonotype was seen ten or more times. The chain uses TRBV29-1 and TRBJ2-1, with D tentatively TRBD1 (7 bases). V shed 7 bases and J shed 4 bases, with 17 bases lying between them. CDR1 and CDR2 (germline): SQVTM, ANQGSEA. The CDR3 is made up of 14 amino acids. CDR3 sequence (DNA): TGCAGCGCGACGTCAGGGGGGAGGTACAATGAGCAGTTCTTC. Its translation: CSATSGGRYNEQFF.

The table lists this clonotype with a few counts. V gene TRBV5-1 combines with J gene TRBJ1-1, with D tentatively TRBD1 (6 bases). This CDR3 is built from 15 residues. In germline, CDR1 is SGHRS, CDR2 YFSETQ. V lost 4 bases, J lost 5 bases, and 18 bases lay in between. This CDR3 is CASSPQDRFSTEAFF. DNA of the CDR3: TGCGCCAGCAGCCCCCAAGACAGGTTCTCGACTGAAGCTTTCTTT.

The chain joins TRBV29-1 to TRBJ2-3; D might be TRBD1 or TRBD2, each matching 6 bases. Trimming left V 5 bases short and J 0 bases short, with 18 bases between. The CDR3 runs to 16 residues. Germline CDR1 is SQVTM and CDR2 is ANQGSEA. CDR3 sequence: CSVIGGPPFSTDTQYF. The DNA of the CDR3 is TGCAGCGTTATCGGGGGCCCGCCTTTTAGCACAGATACGCAGTATTTT.

Many counts were recorded for this clonotype. This chain uses TRBV5-1 with TRBJ2-6, with TRBD1 matching over 7 bases. The CDR3 is 18 amino acids. Germline CDR1 SGHRS, CDR2 YFSETQ. With V trimmed by 4 bases and J by 2 bases, 12 bases remained unmatched. The CDR3 coding sequence is TGCGCCAGCAGCAGTACAGGGGCAATTAGAGCTGGGGCCAACGTCCTGACTTTC. Protein sequence: CASSSTGAIRAGANVLTF.

This clonotype was picked up many times. The rearrangement uses TRBV12-3 or TRBV12-4 and TRBJ1-5, with 7 bases fitting TRBD1. V lost 6 bases to trimming and J lost 7 bases; unmatched junction nucleotides: 9. The CDR3 consists of 14 residues. The CDR3 DNA is TGTGCCAGCAGCCCTCGACAGGGCAGGCAGCCCCAGCATTTT. It translates to CASSPRQGRQPQHF.

This clonotype was observed at least ten times. The chain employs TRBV12-3 or TRBV12-4 and TRBJ1-2, with D perhaps matching TRBD1 (5 bases). V was shortened by 8 bases and J by 7 bases, with 17 bases between the two germline ends. The CDR3 runs 13 residues. The CDR3 bases are TGTGCCAGCTCGACAGTCGAAATTGGTGGCTACACCTTC. Amino acid sequence: CASSTVEIGGYTF.

This clonotype was picked up many times. The genes are TRBV7-2 and TRBJ2-1; D tentatively fits TRBD1 or TRBD2 (5 bases each). CDR1 is SGHTA and CDR2 is FQGNSA in the germline V gene. Trimming cost V 5 bases and J 8 bases, with 13 bases left between them. The CDR3 sequence is 13 residues long. This CDR3 reads CASSPGPGDEQFF. The CDR3 DNA reads TGTGCCAGCAGCCCGGGGCCTGGGGATGAGCAGTTCTTC.

The gene calls are TRBV29-1 and TRBJ2-3, with D perhaps being TRBD1 or TRBD2 (5 bases each). The CDR3 consists of 15 residues. Trimming shortened V by 7 bases and J by 0 bases, and 17 bases separated the two germline ends. CDR1 is SQVTM and CDR2 is ANQGSEA in the germline V gene. The CDR3 region has the DNA TGCAGCGCCGTATTGGGGGTTCAGAGCACAGATACGCAGTATTTT. Translated: CSAVLGVQSTDTQYF.

There are a few counts of this clonotype. J is TRBJ2-3 and V is TRBV11-1; D possibly matches TRBD1 or TRBD2 (6 bases each). Germline V gene data show CDR1 as SGHAT and CDR2 as FQDESV (reference sequence). The CDR3 consists of 20 residues. Trimming left V 5 bases short and J 0 bases short, with 27 bases between. The CDR3 protein is CASSPPVGGKTEGSTDTQYF. The CDR3 DNA is TGTGCCAGCAGCCCCCCGGTAGGGGGGAAGACAGAAGGTAGCACAGATACGCAGTATTTT.

The chain links TRBV7-2 to TRBJ1-6; D is unclear. Germline V gene data show CDR1 as SGHTA and CDR2 as FQGNSA. With 1 base removed from V and 9 bases from J, the gap between germline ends came to 16 bases. This CDR3 region has 16 residues. CDR3 sequence (DNA): TGTGCCAGCAGCTTAGAATGGGCAGGTGGCCCTTCACCCCTCCACTTT. It yields the protein CASSLEWAGGPSPLHF.

This clonotype was seen a few times. The rearrangement links TRBV5-6 to TRBJ2-7; TRBD2 is a possible D gene (6 bases). Germline loops: CDR1 SGHDT, CDR2 YYEEEE. The CDR3 contains 15 residues. The V end lost 4 bases, the J end lost 2 bases, and 16 bases lay between the germline ends. CDR3 DNA: TGTGCCAGCAGCCTAAAACCGGGAGAAACCTACGAGCAGTACTTC. Translated, it gives CASSLKPGETYEQYF.

The V and J genes are TRBV7-2 and TRBJ2-7, with 7 bases that match TRBD1. Looked up from germline, CDR1 is SGHTA and CDR2 is FQGNSA. Trimming took 5 bases from V and 3 from J; bases not matched to a gene: 10. The CDR3 spans 15 residues. The CDR3 sequence is CASSRGDRVLYEQYF. The CDR3 DNA is TGTGCCAGCAGCAGGGGAGACAGGGTCCTCTACGAGCAGTACTTC.

The V and J genes are TRBV2 and TRBJ2-1, with D maybe TRBD1 (5 bases). CDR1 SNHLY and CDR2 FYNNEI come from the germline V gene. V shed 7 bases and J shed 2 bases, with 15 bases lying between them. CDR3 length: 15 residues. The CDR3 DNA reads TGTGCCAGCATTAGGGGCATTACCGCCTACAATGAGCAGTTCTTC. It is translated as CASIRGITAYNEQFF.

This clonotype appeared a few times. V gene TRBV5-1 combines with J gene TRBJ2-3, with 13 nucleotides matching TRBD2. V lost 4 bases, J lost 2 bases, and 10 bases stayed unmatched. In germline, CDR1 is SGHRS, CDR2 YFSETQ. The CDR3 is made up of 18 amino acids. The CDR3 loop is CASSPLLGLAGVTDTQYF. The DNA of the CDR3 is TGCGCCAGCAGCCCGCTCCTCGGACTAGCGGGAGTCACAGATACGCAGTATTTT. The variable domain in full, with the rest retrieved from reference TRBV5-1 and TRBJ2-3, is KAGVTQTPRYLIKTRGQQVTLSCSPISGHRSVSWYQQTPGQGLQFLFEYFSETQRNKGNFPGRFSGRQFSNSRSEMNVSTLELGDSALYLCASSPLLGLAGVTDTQYFGPGTRLTVL.

The chain has TRBV7-7 and TRBJ2-2, with 8 positions matching TRBD2. V lost 5 bases and J lost 6; bases outside the gene matches: 8. The CDR3 has 15 amino acids. The germline V gene encodes CDR1 SSHAT and CDR2 FNYEAQ (reference sequence). CDR3 sequence reads: CASSPRAGAAGELFF. The CDR3 DNA sequence: TGTGCCAGCAGCCCAAGAGCGGGAGCGGCCGGGGAGCTGTTTTTT.

V and J are TRBV5-1 and TRBJ2-1; D is unclear. This CDR3 is built from 12 residues. Trimming cost V 2 bases and J 9 bases, with 9 bases left between them. CDR1 and CDR2 (germline): SGHRS, YFSETQ. Written as DNA, the CDR3 is TGCGCCAGCAGCTTCGGAACCTCTGAGCAGTTCTTC. The encoded protein is CASSFGTSEQFF. Supplemented by reference TRBV5-1 and TRBJ2-1, the full variable domain reads KAGVTQTPRYLIKTRGQQVTLSCSPISGHRSVSWYQQTPGQGLQFLFEYFSETQRNKGNFPGRFSGRQFSNSRSEMNVSTLELGDSALYLCASSFGTSEQFFGPGTRLTVL.

V and J are TRBV28 and TRBJ2-2; D is possibly TRBD2 (6 bases). This CDR3 is built from 17 residues. CDR1 is MDHEN and CDR2 is SYDVKM in the germline V gene. Trimming shortened V by 1 base and J by 6 bases, and 18 bases separated the two germline ends. CDR3 sequence (DNA): TGTGCCAGCAGTTTATATCTAAGCGGCGGAGGGGCCGGGGAGCTGTTTTTT. Translating it yields CASSLYLSGGGAGELFF.

This clonotype showed up just a few times. The V and J genes are TRBV15 and TRBJ2-1, with D possibly TRBD1 on 6 matching bases. This CDR3 is 15 amino acids long. CDR1 LNHNV and CDR2 YYDKDF come from the germline V gene (reference sequence). Trimming cost V 0 bases and J 6 bases, with 12 bases left between them. The DNA for the CDR3 is TGTGCCACCAGCAGAGATTGGGTGACAGGCAATGAGCAGTTCTTC. Protein product: CATSRDWVTGNEQFF.

This clonotype was picked up a small number of times. The rearrangement uses TRBV2 and TRBJ2-1; the match to TRBD1 covers 8 bases. This CDR3 spans 16 amino acids. Germline-derived CDR1 and CDR2 are SNHLY and FYNNEI. Losses at the gene ends were 2 bases for V and 0 bases for J; bases not matched to a gene: 3. Here the CDR3 reads CASSERGTGSYNEQFF. The CDR3 bases are TGTGCCAGCAGTGAACGGGGGACAGGCTCCTACAATGAGCAGTTCTTC.

CDR3 sequence reads: CASSSTTGQVGYTF. The DNA of the CDR3 is TGCGCCAGCAGCTCAACGACAGGCCAGGTGGGCTACACCTTC. The genes are TRBV5-1 and TRBJ1-2; possible D gene TRBD1, 6 bases. This CDR3 region has 14 residues. Between the trimmed V and J ends, which lost 3 bases and 8 bases, there was a span of 17 bases. CDR1 SGHRS and CDR2 YFSETQ come from the germline V gene. Supplemented by reference TRBV5-1 and TRBJ1-2, the full variable domain reads KAGVTQTPRYLIKTRGQQVTLSCSPISGHRSVSWYQQTPGQGLQFLFEYFSETQRNKGNFPGRFSGRQFSNSRSEMNVSTLELGDSALYLCASSSTTGQVGYTFGSGTRLTVV.

The J gene is TRBJ2-1, the V gene TRBV5-1; 11 bases fit TRBD2. The CDR3 runs 16 residues. The junction had 9 bases not matched to a gene; V was cut back by 4 bases and J by 6 bases. Germline CDR1 reads SGHRS; CDR2 reads YFSETQ. The CDR3 DNA reads TGCGCCAGCAGCCCCCTACTAGCGGGAGATTTCAATGAGCAGTTCTTC. Residues: CASSPLLAGDFNEQFF.